Below are 20 T cell receptor beta chains sequenced from a single sample in a study of blood T cell repertoires in COVID-19. Some clones are missing from TCRdb's copy, which holds only in-frame ones; the method was immunoSEQ multiplex PCR. The data hold approximately 280,000 clones, with roughly 80% observed a single time. Input material: PBMCs or T cells enriched from blood (not recorded which). The origin of the receptors is a man aged 35 to 55 who had been exposed to COVID-19.

Turning to this clone: No DNA is shown, since the ends of the CDR3 on it are uncertain; the CDR3 is the one TCRdb lists. The CDR3: CASSDPLRFGSTDTQYF. The genes are TRBV2 and TRBJ2-3; TRBD2 is the table's D call and was not checked against the DNA. Germline V gene data show CDR1 as SNHLY and CDR2 as FYNNEI. A total of 17 residues make up the CDR3, ends included.

In its sample, this clone was seen a few times. The V gene is TRBV27, the J gene TRBJ1-1, with D perhaps matching TRBD1 (6 bases). With 5 bases removed from V and 2 bases from J, the gap between germline ends came to 21 bases. Germline lookup yields CDR1 MNHEY and CDR2 SMNVEV (reference sequence). The CDR3 loop spans 17 amino acids. The CDR3 sequence is CASSPSQPDRANTEAFF. The CDR3, as DNA: TGTGCCAGCAGTCCGAGCCAACCGGACAGAGCAAACACTGAAGCTTTCTTT.

The rearrangement joins TRBV28 to TRBJ2-7; TRBD1 agrees at 8 bases. The CDR3 extends over 13 amino acids. V dropped 8 bases and J dropped 0; count of bases not matched to a gene: 3. CDR1 is MDHEN and CDR2 is SYDVKM in the germline V gene. The CDR3 loop is CASRTGNSYEQYF. For the CDR3, the DNA is TGTGCCAGCCGGACAGGGAACTCCTACGAGCAGTACTTC.

The CDR3 is CASSNAYLQPQHF. In DNA, the CDR3 is TGTGCCAGTAGTAACGCTTACCTACAGCCCCAGCATTTT. The rearrangement links TRBV19 to TRBJ1-5; D is unclear. V was clipped by 4 bases and J by 7 bases, with 11 bases between them. In germline, CDR1 is LNHDA, CDR2 SQIVND (reference sequence). The CDR3 consists of 13 residues. Complete variable domain (other parts from reference TRBV19 and TRBJ1-5): DGGITQSPKYLFRKEGQNVTLSCEQNLNHDAMYWYRQDPGQGLRLIYYSQIVNDFQKGDIAEGYSVSREKKESFPLTVTSAQKNPTAFYLCASSNAYLQPQHFGDGTRLSIL.

With regard to this clone: This CDR3 is also generated by other DNA sequences in the sample. The chain links TRBV12-3 or TRBV12-4 to TRBJ2-7; TRBD2 matches 8 bases. This CDR3 has 12 residues. V trimming: 5 bases; J trimming: 4 bases; junction bases outside the gene matches: 1. The CDR3 nucleotides are TGTGCCAGCAGTCGCGGGGGGTACGAGCAGTACTTC. It is translated as CASSRGGYEQYF.

This rearrangement joins TRBV5-1 to TRBJ2-1; 10 bases are a match to TRBD2. Germline V gives CDR1 SGHRS, CDR2 YFSETQ. CDR3 size: 15 residues. Trimming took 4 bases from V and 6 from J; bases not matched to a gene: 7. The CDR3 DNA reads TGCGCCAGCAGCGCCGGGACTAGCGAATCCAATGAGCAGTTCTTC. Its translation is CASSAGTSESNEQFF.

The chain couples TRBV5-4 to TRBJ2-5, with TRBD2 matching 13 bases. Germline V gene lookup returns CDR1 SGHNT and CDR2 YYREEE (reference sequence). CDR3 length equals 16 residues. The J segment lost 1 base and the V segment lost 4 bases, leaving 4 bases of the junction unmatched. CDR3 in amino acids: CASSHGTSGVQETQYF. CDR3 nucleotide sequence: TGTGCCAGCAGCCATGGGACTAGCGGGGTCCAAGAGACCCAGTACTTC.

The chain combines TRBV11-2 with TRBJ2-6; 7 bases fit TRBD2. Germline loops: CDR1 SGHAT, CDR2 FQNNGV. The V segment lost 7 bases and the J segment 2 bases; nucleotides outside the gene matches: 17. There are 19 residues in the CDR3. The CDR3 is CASTGGPLKILAGANVLTF. In DNA, the CDR3 is TGTGCCAGCACGGGGGGTCCTTTAAAAATTTTGGCTGGGGCCAACGTCCTGACTTTC.

This clone was counted only a few times. The chain joins TRBV19 to TRBJ1-1; 7 bases line up with TRBD1. The V gene end was trimmed by 3 bases and the J gene end by 4 bases; junction bases not matched to a gene: 5. This CDR3 contains 14 residues. CDR1 and CDR2 (germline): LNHDA, SQIVND (reference sequence). The CDR3 nucleotides read TGTGCCAGTAGTATTAGACAGGGAGGCACTGAAGCTTTCTTT. As protein: CASSIRQGGTEAFF.

This chain uses TRBV2 with TRBJ1-6; D unclear. With 7 bases removed from V and 10 bases from J, the gap between germline ends came to 11 bases. The CDR3 covers 12 residues. Germline V gives CDR1 SNHLY, CDR2 FYNNEI. Here the CDR3 DNA reads TGTGCCAGCATTAATTCCGGGTCACCCCTCCACTTT. This translates into CASINSGSPLHF.

As concerns this clone: Within the sample, other DNA sequences also encode this same CDR3. The chain couples TRBV12-3 or TRBV12-4 to TRBJ1-1; no clear D. With 3 bases removed from V and 5 bases from J, the gap between germline ends came to 7 bases. This CDR3 has 12 amino acids. DNA for the CDR3: TGTGCCAGCAGTTTCGGGAATACTGAAGCTTTCTTT. Protein: CASSFGNTEAFF.

The chain has TRBV21-1 and TRBJ2-1; the tabulated D call, TRBD2, remains unverified against the DNA. TRBV21-1 is assigned pseudogene status. The CDR3 sequence is 13 residues long. Here the CDR3 reads CASRGDCYNEQFF. CDR3 nucleotide sequence: TGTGCCAGCAGGGGGGACTGTTACAATGAGCAGTTCTTC.

The chain links TRBV9 to TRBJ2-6; TRBD1 matches 9 bases. The V gene end was trimmed by 5 bases and the J gene end by 2 bases; junction bases not matched to a gene: 17. CDR1 is SGDLS, CDR2 YYNGEE, per germline. The CDR3 spans 20 residues. This chain's CDR3 is CASRPMGLGQGRPGANVLTF. Written as DNA, the CDR3 is TGTGCCAGCAGGCCGATGGGGCTTGGACAGGGGCGTCCTGGGGCCAACGTCCTGACTTTC.

J is TRBJ1-2 and V is TRBV3-1 (or the pseudogene TRBV3-2); D perhaps matches TRBD1 (5 bases). The germline V gene encodes CDR1 LGHDT and CDR2 YNNKEL (reference sequence). V lost 0 bases, J lost 6 bases, and 14 bases lay in between. The CDR3 totals 15 residues. CDR3 sequence reads: CASSQEILAGNGYTF. CDR3 bases: TGTGCCAGCAGCCAAGAAATCCTGGCAGGGAATGGCTACACCTTC.

The gene calls are TRBV9 and TRBJ1-6; the D is unclear. Trimming took off 0 bases at V and 0 bases at J, with 7 bases between the two ends. The CDR3 length is 16 residues. Germline CDR1 SGDLS, CDR2 YYNGEE. The CDR3 protein is CASSVEGSSYNSPLHF. The CDR3 DNA is TGTGCCAGCAGCGTAGAAGGGAGCTCCTATAATTCACCCCTCCACTTT.

The rearrangement links TRBV19 to TRBJ1-3, with unresolved D. Per germline, CDR1 LNHDA and CDR2 SQIVND (reference sequence). V lost 7 bases, J lost 4 bases, and 20 bases lay in between. The CDR3 has 16 residues. The CDR3 nucleotides read TGTGCCAGTATCCCCCGGAGAACGATAGCGGGAAACACCATATATTTT. Its translation: CASIPRRTIAGNTIYF.

The V gene is TRBV27, the J gene TRBJ2-7, with TRBD2 as a possible D gene (7 bases). Trimming shortened V by 3 bases and J by 2 bases, and 11 bases separated the two germline ends. The CDR3 is made up of 14 amino acids. Per the germline V gene, CDR1 is MNHEY and CDR2 is SMNVEV (reference sequence). CDR3 DNA: TGTGCCAGCAGTTTGGGGGGGGCGGCCTACGAGCAGTACTTC. Encoded protein: CASSLGGAAYEQYF.

This clone appeared once. V is TRBV27 and J is TRBJ2-7; D is perhaps TRBD2 (6 bases). Germline V gene sequence: CDR1 MNHEY, CDR2 SMNVEV (reference sequence). V dropped 5 bases and J dropped 3 bases, with 17 bases sitting between them. The CDR3 is 15 residues long. The CDR3 is CASSPNPLADYEQYF. The CDR3 region has the DNA TGTGCCAGCAGTCCCAACCCTTTAGCGGACTACGAGCAGTACTTC.

This chain uses TRBV12-3 or TRBV12-4 with TRBJ2-3; no firm D call. The V gene lost 9 bases and the J gene lost 7 bases, with 11 bases spanning the gap. CDR3 length: 11 amino acids. CDR3 protein: CASLETYTQYF. The CDR3 DNA is TGTGCCAGTTTGGAGACCTATACGCAGTATTTT.

This chain links TRBV3-1 (or the pseudogene TRBV3-2) with TRBJ2-3; 8 bases agree with TRBD1. CDR3 length: 17 amino acids. Germline trimming cut 2 bases from V and 2 bases from J; bases unmatched to any gene: 9. Germline-derived CDR1 and CDR2 are LGHDT and YNNKEL (reference sequence). The chain's CDR3 is CASSQLQGVGFTDTQYF. As DNA, the CDR3 is TGTGCCAGCAGCCAATTACAGGGGGTAGGATTCACAGATACGCAGTATTTT.